These 17 T cell receptor beta chains share one sample of origin, sequenced in a study of shared clonotypes between healthy human individuals. Generated by immunoSEQ multiplex PCR, the TCRdb table keeps only in-frame clones and is missing some. The table lists about 640,000 clones, about two thirds of them singletons. Material: memory CD4+ T cells sorted from blood. Specified subset: CD45RA-negative fraction. These receptors were obtained from a woman younger than 45 in good health.

Ten or more counts support this clone. This CDR3 is CASSPAGTASLGSGNTIYF. In DNA form, the CDR3 reads TGTGCCAGCAGCCCAGCCGGGACAGCATCCCTCGGCTCCGGAAACACCATATATTTT. The chain links TRBV11-2 to TRBJ1-3; 7 bases align to TRBD1. V was pared by 5 bases and J by 4 bases, with 20 bases of the junction left unmatched. CDR3 size: 19 residues. Germline lookup yields CDR1 SGHAT and CDR2 FQNNGV.

The chain uses TRBV28 and TRBJ2-3; TRBD2 matches 7 bases. The CDR3 totals 13 residues. With V trimmed by 10 bases and J by 2 bases, 6 bases remained unmatched. Germline CDR1 and CDR2: MDHEN and SYDVKM. CDR3 nucleotide sequence: TGTGCCACATCCCTAGCGGACACAGATACGCAGTATTTT. Its protein is CATSLADTDTQYF.

V and J are TRBV6-1 and TRBJ2-7; 8 nucleotides align to TRBD2. V trimming: 4 bases; J trimming: 2 bases; junction bases outside the gene matches: 4. Germline V lookup: CDR1 MNHNS, CDR2 SASEGT. The CDR3 has 14 amino acids. The CDR3 nucleotides are TGTGCCAGCAGTGTGCGGGGGGCGGCCTACGAGCAGTACTTC. Its translation: CASSVRGAAYEQYF.

This clone has only a few counts. V gene TRBV4-2 combines with J gene TRBJ1-4; perhaps TRBD1 as D (6 bases). The CDR3 covers 19 residues. Germline lookup yields CDR1 LGHNA and CDR2 YNFKEQ. V lost 0 bases to trimming and J lost 3 bases, with 20 bases between them. The chain's CDR3 is CASSQDRDGGGQANEKLFF. The CDR3, as DNA: TGTGCCAGCAGCCAAGATCGCGACGGTGGGGGGCAGGCTAATGAAAAACTGTTTTTT.

V is TRBV28 and J is TRBJ1-5; D is unclear. V was cut by 2 bases and J by 7 bases, with 6 bases left in between. Germline-derived CDR1 and CDR2 are MDHEN and SYDVKM. The CDR3 length is 12 residues. CDR3 sequence reads: CASSLNRQPQHF. Written as DNA, the CDR3 is TGTGCCAGCAGTTTAAACAGACAGCCCCAGCATTTT. The variable domain in full, with the rest retrieved from reference TRBV28 and TRBJ1-5, is DVKVTQSSRYLVKRTGEKVFLECVQDMDHENMFWYRQDPGLGLRLIYFSYDVKMKEKGDIPEGYSVSREKKERFSLILESASTNQTSMYLCASSLNRQPQHFGDGTRLSIL.

The genes are TRBV7-9 and TRBJ2-3; 12 bases are a match to TRBD2. Germline V gene data show CDR1 as SEHNR and CDR2 as FQNEAQ (reference sequence). V lost 3 bases, J lost 3 bases, and 4 bases stayed unmatched. CDR3 length equals 16 residues. The DNA for the CDR3 is TGTGCCAGCAGCTTCGGACTAGCGGGGAGTACAGATACGCAGTATTTT. It specifies CASSFGLAGSTDTQYF.

This chain joins TRBV6-1 and TRBJ1-5; 8 bases map to TRBD1. CDR1 and CDR2 (germline): MNHNS, SASEGT. This CDR3 comprises 14 residues. Losses at the gene ends were 6 bases for V and 2 bases for J; bases not matched to a gene: 3. The CDR3 bases are TGTGCCAGCAGATCGGGACAGGGCAATCAGCCCCAGCATTTT. Translated, it gives CASRSGQGNQPQHF.

The chain recombines TRBV7-9 with TRBJ2-2; D gene uncertain. The CDR3 length is 12 residues. Looked up from germline, CDR1 is SEHNR and CDR2 is FQNEAQ (reference sequence). V was pared by 4 bases and J by 7 bases, with 7 bases between. The CDR3: CASSSPGGELFF. The DNA of the CDR3 is TGTGCCAGCAGCTCTCCGGGCGGGGAGCTGTTTTTT.

Regarding this clone: Other DNA sequences in the same sample also yield this CDR3. This chain uses TRBV7-2 with TRBJ2-3, with D unclear. CDR1 and CDR2 from the germline V gene are SGHTA and FQGNSA. The CDR3 runs 12 residues. The V end lost 5 bases, the J end lost 2 bases, and 5 bases lay between the germline ends. CDR3 sequence (DNA): TGTGCCAGCAGCCGTTACACAGATACGCAGTATTTT. Its protein is CASSRYTDTQYF.

This clone was detected a few times. The chain joins TRBV18 to TRBJ1-2; TRBD1 might be the D (6 bases). The germline V gene has CDR1 KGHSH and CDR2 LQKENI. The CDR3 has 13 amino acids. V gave up 4 bases and J gave up 8 bases, with 14 bases separating them. The CDR3 loop is CASSRPQGRGYTF. The CDR3 DNA sequence: TGTGCCAGCTCACGACCACAGGGACGCGGCTACACCTTC.

This clone has only a few counts. This rearrangement joins TRBV4-1 to TRBJ1-1; D is unresolved. V lost 4 bases and J lost 0, with 9 bases in between. The CDR3 is 14 residues long. CDR1 is MGHRA and CDR2 is YSYEKL in the germline V gene. The CDR3 nucleotides are TGCGCCAGCAGCCGGACCCCAATGAACACTGAAGCTTTCTTT. Its translation is CASSRTPMNTEAFF.

The chain employs TRBV18 and TRBJ2-4; D unresolved. Germline CDR1 reads KGHSH; CDR2 reads LQKENI. This CDR3 contains 14 residues. V lost 3 bases and J lost 0, with 6 bases in between. CDR3 nucleotides: TGTGCCAGCTCACCGACCCTAGCCAAAAACATTCAGTACTTC. Protein sequence: CASSPTLAKNIQYF. The entire variable domain, with the rest obtained from reference TRBV18 and TRBJ2-4, is as follows: NAGVMQNPRHLVRRRGQEARLRCSPMKGHSHVYWYRQLPEEGLKFMVYLQKENIIDESGMPKERFSAEFPKEGPSILRIQQVVRGDSAAYFCASSPTLAKNIQYFGAGTRLSVL.

The chain carries TRBV19 and TRBJ2-7; D uncertain. V was pared by 5 bases and J by 3 bases, with 5 bases between. CDR1 and CDR2 from the germline V gene are LNHDA and SQIVND (reference sequence). The CDR3 contains 11 residues. The CDR3 loop is CASSPHYEQYF. CDR3 DNA sequence: TGTGCCAGTAGTCCCCACTACGAGCAGTACTTC.

This clone has only one observation. CDR3 in amino acids: CASSGGGGTNEKLFF. CDR3 in DNA: TGTGCCAGCAGTGGTGGCGGGGGAACTAATGAAAAACTGTTTTTT. The rearrangement uses TRBV6-1 and TRBJ1-4; tentatively, D is TRBD1 (5 bases). Germline V gene lookup returns CDR1 MNHNS and CDR2 SASEGT. This CDR3 has 15 amino acids. V dropped 4 bases and J dropped 1 base, with 10 bases sitting between them.

The genes are TRBV28 and TRBJ2-7, with TRBD2 identical over 12 bases. V shed 5 bases, J shed 7 bases, and the junction held 12 bases outside the gene matches. Germline V gene lookup returns CDR1 MDHEN and CDR2 SYDVKM. The CDR3 contains 16 residues. The CDR3 bases are TGTGCCAGCAGTCCTCATCGACTAGCGGGGGCGACGGAGCAGTACTTC. It encodes CASSPHRLAGATEQYF.

The rearrangement joins TRBV29-1 to TRBJ1-3; no clear D gene. The CDR3 is 17 amino acids. Trimming cost V 6 bases and J 4 bases, with 25 bases left between them. Germline V lookup: CDR1 SQVTM, CDR2 ANQGSEA. DNA for the CDR3: TGCAGCGTCTCGGCCTCCTCCGGTTCCATGTCAGGAAACACCATATATTTT. Translated: CSVSASSGSMSGNTIYF.

This clone came up once. The gene calls are TRBV15 and TRBJ1-1; D gene uncertain. Trimming removed 1 base from V and 8 bases from J, with 11 bases in between. The CDR3 covers 13 residues. Germline values: CDR1 LNHNV, CDR2 YYDKDF (reference sequence). CDR3 residues: CATSRGREAEAFF. CDR3 DNA: TGTGCCACCAGCAGAGGTCGGGAGGCGGAAGCTTTCTTT.